A selection of T cell receptor beta chains follows, all from one sample in a study of shared clonotypes between healthy human individuals. Assay used: immunoSEQ multiplex PCR; TCRdb lists only in-frame clones, some missing. The repertoire holds some 1,600,000 clones, 98% seen once, with roughly 0.4% in the top ten. The sample was naive CD4+ T cells sorted from blood. The receptors come from a man aged 30 to 39 in good health. Both conserved end residues are trimmed from each CDR3. Rows may omit the clone size; those that give it use once, few, many or a size class.

v_gene: TRBV18; abundance: .; CDR3aa: ASSPSQGYEQY
v_gene: TRBV11-2; abundance: .; CDR3aa: ASSFLSGQIYEQY
v_gene: TRBV7-9; abundance: .; CDR3aa: ASSPQGARRSTDTQY
v_gene: TRBV4-2; abundance: once; CDR3aa: ASNPGLVGDYNEQF
v_gene: TRBV15; abundance: .; CDR3aa: ATSHSPQSYEQY
v_gene: TRBV28; abundance: .; CDR3aa: ASRRVGPGSSGEQY
v_gene: TRBV6-5; abundance: .; CDR3aa: ASSYSTSGSYEQF
v_gene: TRBV30; abundance: .; CDR3aa: ACTDRDQETQY
v_gene: TRBV5-5; abundance: .; CDR3aa: ASSLGILTYEQY
v_gene: TRBV6-1; abundance: .; CDR3aa: ASNGAGELF
v_gene: TRBV29-1; abundance: .; CDR3aa: GGGIGSTEAF
v_gene: TRBV5-1; abundance: .; CDR3aa: ASKVRFRGPTEAF
v_gene: TRBV4-3; abundance: .; CDR3aa: ASSQDLVLVPNTGELF
v_gene: TRBV7-9; abundance: .; CDR3aa: ASSPGPTEAF
v_gene: TRBV6-1; abundance: .; CDR3aa: ASSERWTGNTEAF